Given below is one T cell receptor (beta chain) in context. These data come from a study of T cells after yellow fever vaccination. Trimming took 1 base from V and 0 from J, leaving 9 bases between them. In germline, CDR1 is KGHSH, CDR2 LQKENI. There are 15 residues in the CDR3. TCRdb passed the 5' RACE reads through MiXCR, listing each CDR3 protein once. The sample holds some 400,000 distinct CDR3 sequences; 18% are singletons and the top ten take about a sixth. The specimen was PBMCs, collected before the yellow fever booster vaccination. The chain joins TRBV18 to TRBJ1-1; no clear D gene. This TCR derives from a man between 18 and 35 years old who received the YFV17D yellow fever vaccine. The CDR3 region has the DNA TGTGCCAGCTCACCACGTGAGGTCTTGAACACTGAAGCTTTCTTT. Translation gives CASSPREVLNTEAFF.